This T cell receptor (beta chain) was captured by sequencing in a study of blood T cell repertoires in COVID-19. Looking at the study overall: PBMCs, B-cell-depleted T cells, or T cells were the source of the cDNA or gDNA that made up the material.

The germline V and J ends were trimmed by 7 bases and 5 bases, with 17 bases remaining between them. CDR1 is SNHLY and CDR2 is FYNNEI in the germline V gene. The CDR3 runs 14 residues. Some clones are missing from TCRdb's copy, which holds only in-frame ones; the method was immunoSEQ multiplex PCR. The sample records just over 90,000 clones, about 80% being singletons. The chain combines TRBV2 with TRBJ1-1, with D unclear. The material sequenced was peripheral blood. This TCR was sampled from a human donor in a cohort sampled during active COVID-19. In DNA form, the CDR3 reads TGTGCCAGCACGTCCCCCCTCGGAGGGACTGAAGCTTTCTTT. It encodes CASTSPLGGTEAFF.